This TCR beta chain emerged from a study of blood T cell repertoires in COVID-19. Study in general: There were acute and convalescent COVID-19 samples, and they came from the United States, Italy and Spain.

Measured with immunoSEQ multiplex PCR; TCRdb has only the in-frame clones, and not every one. The sample gives approximately 150,000 clones, around 91% of which show up once; 2.5% to 3.5% is in the top ten. With V trimmed by 6 bases and J by 4 bases, 7 bases remained unmatched. The CDR3 contains 15 residues. The germline CDR1 and CDR2 sequences are MNHEY and SVGAGI. The clonotype comes from a woman aged 55-69 years with active COVID-19. Sequencing was done on a sample of peripheral blood. The rearrangement links TRBV6-5 to TRBJ2-7; 12 positions agree with TRBD2. This CDR3 reads CASRKLAGGEYEQYF. CDR3 DNA sequence: TGTGCCAGCAGAAAGCTAGCGGGAGGGGAGTACGAGCAGTACTTC.